These 29 T cell receptor beta chains were all obtained from the same sample, sequenced in a study of HIV-infected patients and healthy controls. cDNA was made from approximately 500 ng RNA using alpha and beta constant primers. Separate chain-specific third strand synthesis with multiplexing indices produced the alpha and beta libraries. One entry per CDR3 protein results from TCRdb running MiXCR on the 5' RACE reads. Of 5,500 to 7,500 distinct CDR3 sequences listed, 10% are singletons. Follow-up blood was drawn about 14 weeks, roughly three months, after antiretroviral therapy began. All unsorted peripheral T cells were captured because whole blood was used without fractionation. The material sequenced was blood, taken during antiretroviral therapy. The receptors were gathered from an adult with HIV infection.

By frequency in the sample, this clonotype is medium-sized (0.01 to 0.1%). The chain links TRBV18 to TRBJ2-3; 10 nucleotides match TRBD2. This CDR3 has 16 amino acids. J gave up 4 bases and V 2 bases, and 6 bases lay outside the gene matches. Looked up from germline, CDR1 is KGHSH and CDR2 is LQKENI. The CDR3 DNA reads TGTGCCAGCTCACCAGTCCTAGCGGGGGCCCCAGATACGCAGTATTTT. It is translated as CASSPVLAGAPDTQYF.

This clonotype was found a few times. This sequence joins TRBV18 and TRBJ1-1, with D perhaps TRBD1 (5 bases). The CDR3 loop spans 16 amino acids. V was cut by 5 bases and J by 2 bases, with 18 bases left in between. Germline CDR1 and CDR2: KGHSH and LQKENI. Here the CDR3 reads CASSTGYGHTNTEAFF. As DNA, the CDR3 is TGTGCCAGCTCAACGGGGTACGGACATACAAACACTGAAGCTTTCTTT.

V usage is TRBV7-9 and J usage is TRBJ1-1; D remains unclear. The V gene lost 1 base and the J gene lost 0 bases, with 3 bases spanning the gap. Germline loops: CDR1 SEHNR, CDR2 FQNEAQ (reference sequence). The CDR3 contains 13 residues. In DNA form, the CDR3 reads TGTGCCAGCAGCTTAGACCTGAACACTGAAGCTTTCTTT. Translated: CASSLDLNTEAFF.

This clonotype was recorded many times. V gene TRBV20-1 combines with J gene TRBJ1-2; D ambiguous. The germline V gene has CDR1 DFQATT and CDR2 SNEGSKA (reference sequence). V lost 0 bases, J lost 2 bases, and 13 bases lay in between. The CDR3 spans 15 residues. The CDR3 DNA is TGCAGTGCTAGAGAGGCGAAGGGTAGGAACTATGGCTACACCTTC. Translating gives CSAREAKGRNYGYTF.

Sample share makes this clonotype medium-sized. The CDR3 loop reads CSARAPTNTGELFF. CDR3 nucleotide sequence: TGCAGTGCTAGAGCCCCAACGAACACCGGGGAGCTGTTTTTT. The chain combines TRBV20-1 with TRBJ2-2; D remains ambiguous. The CDR3 sequence is 14 residues long. CDR1 is DFQATT, CDR2 SNEGSKA, per germline (reference sequence). Trimming cost V 1 base and J 0 bases, with 6 bases left between them.

This clonotype is medium-sized (0.01 to 0.1%) by share. The genes are TRBV20-1 and TRBJ2-5; TRBD2 matches at 12 bases. V gave up 3 bases and J gave up 0 bases; unmatched junction bases: 8. The CDR3 covers 17 residues. The germline CDR1 and CDR2 sequences are DFQATT and SNEGSKA (reference sequence). The CDR3 nucleotides read TGCAGTGCTAGTCGGACTAGCGGGGCGACGTACCAAGAGACCCAGTACTTC. Encoded protein: CSASRTSGATYQETQYF.

This clonotype was detected ten times or more. The rearrangement joins TRBV12-3 or TRBV12-4 to TRBJ2-6; maybe TRBD1 (6 bases). This CDR3 region has 15 residues. V dropped 6 bases and J dropped 1 base, with 10 bases sitting between them. DNA for the CDR3: TGTGCCAGCAGGATACAGGGATCTGGGGCCAACGTCCTGACTTTC. Translated, it gives CASRIQGSGANVLTF.

This clonotype is categorized as medium-sized. The rearrangement links TRBV10-2 to TRBJ1-2; 9 bases match TRBD1. The germline V gene encodes CDR1 WSHSY and CDR2 SAAADI. CDR3 length: 12 amino acids. V was clipped by 6 bases and J by 7 bases; unmatched bases: 3. CDR3 sequence: CASRQGAGGYTF. For the CDR3, the DNA is TGCGCCAGCAGACAGGGGGCTGGTGGCTACACCTTC.

Sample share makes this clonotype medium-sized (0.01 to 0.1%). The rearrangement links TRBV7-6 to TRBJ2-2; 11 bases are a match to TRBD2. The germline CDR1 and CDR2 sequences are SGHVS and FNYEAQ. The CDR3 sequence is 18 residues long. With V trimmed by 4 bases and J by 2 bases, 9 bases remained unmatched. The CDR3, as DNA: TGTGCCAGCAGCTCCCCGGCTAGCGGGGGGCTAAACACCGGGGAGCTGTTTTTT. Translating gives CASSSPASGGLNTGELFF.

This clonotype is medium-sized in the sample. This chain connects TRBV27 to TRBJ2-1; D call uncertain. Trimming removed 8 bases at V and 7 bases at J, with 15 bases between. This CDR3 contains 13 residues. Germline V gene lookup returns CDR1 MNHEY and CDR2 SMNVEV (reference sequence). The CDR3 DNA reads TGTGCCAGCGGTGTAGGGTCCGTGAATGAGCAGTTCTTC. Amino acids: CASGVGSVNEQFF.

By sample share, this clonotype is medium-sized. The V and J genes are TRBV12-3 or TRBV12-4 and TRBJ1-3; D is perhaps TRBD1 (5 bases). The CDR3 totals 15 residues. V was shortened by 3 bases and J by 0 bases, with 9 bases between the two germline ends. CDR3 protein: CASSFGGVSGNTIYF. The DNA of the CDR3 is TGTGCCAGCAGTTTCGGGGGAGTCTCTGGAAACACCATATATTTT.

This clonotype has a count of ten or more. This chain links TRBV2 with TRBJ2-2; possible D gene TRBD2, 5 bases. Trimming left V 3 bases short and J 7 bases short, with 9 bases between. The CDR3 is made up of 13 amino acids. The germline V gene encodes CDR1 SNHLY and CDR2 FYNNEI. CDR3 sequence reads: CASSERAVGELFF. CDR3 nucleotides: TGTGCCAGCAGTGAGAGGGCCGTCGGGGAGCTGTTTTTT.

This clonotype is categorized as medium-sized. The chain couples TRBV7-2 to TRBJ2-3; TRBD2 matches 7 bases. The V segment lost 1 base and the J segment 1 base; nucleotides outside the gene matches: 8. The germline gives CDR1 SGHTA, CDR2 FQGNSA. The CDR3 length is 17 residues. The CDR3 loop is CASSLVVASGGTDTQYF. For the CDR3, the DNA is TGTGCCAGCAGCTTAGTAGTGGCTAGCGGAGGCACAGATACGCAGTATTTT.

This clonotype is medium-sized (0.01 to 0.1%) by share. The chain recombines TRBV7-9 with TRBJ2-7, with D possibly called TRBD1 or TRBD2 (5 bases each). The CDR3 extends over 14 amino acids. Germline values: CDR1 SEHNR, CDR2 FQNEAQ (reference sequence). Between the trimmed V and J ends, which lost 5 bases and 6 bases, there was a span of 17 bases. CDR3: CASSVEQGGLEQYF. DNA of the CDR3: TGTGCCAGCAGCGTAGAGCAGGGCGGGCTCGAGCAGTACTTC.

By share of the sample, this clonotype is medium-sized. V is TRBV29-1 and J is TRBJ1-3; D is ambiguous. The germline V gene has CDR1 SQVTM and CDR2 ANQGSEA. The CDR3 loop spans 14 amino acids. This CDR3 reads CSFISSHSGNTIYF. The CDR3 DNA reads as TGCAGTTTCATCAGCTCTCACTCTGGAAACACCATATATTTT.

The V call is TRBV11-2, the J call TRBJ1-6; TRBD1 matches 8 bases. The V gene end was trimmed by 4 bases and the J gene end by 10 bases; junction bases not matched to a gene: 6. The CDR3 extends over 14 amino acids. In germline, CDR1 is SGHAT, CDR2 FQNNGV. As DNA, the CDR3 is TGTGCCAGCAGCTCTGATCAGGGGGCCTCACCCCTCCACTTT. This gives the protein CASSSDQGASPLHF.

The V and J genes are TRBV15 and TRBJ2-3; TRBD2 is a possible D gene (6 bases). Trimming left V 5 bases short and J 5 bases short, with 11 bases between. The V gene's germline CDR1 is LNHNV and CDR2 YYDKDF (reference sequence). The CDR3 extends over 13 amino acids. The CDR3 here is CATSPIGGDTQYF. The CDR3 region has the DNA TGTGCCACCAGCCCTATCGGGGGAGATACGCAGTATTTT.

Relative to its sample, this clonotype is medium-sized. The chain couples TRBV2 to TRBJ1-1; unclear D gene. This CDR3 has 12 amino acids. V was cut by 4 bases and J by 11 bases, with 14 bases left in between. Germline lookup yields CDR1 SNHLY and CDR2 FYNNEI. The CDR3 DNA sequence: TGTGCCAGCAGTGTTGTGGGGTCTGGTGCTTTCTTT. This gives the protein CASSVVGSGAFF.

By sample share, this clonotype is medium-sized. The chain's CDR3 is CASSLARGGDTQYF. Written as DNA, the CDR3 is TGTGCCAGCAGCTTAGCGAGAGGGGGAGATACGCAGTATTTT. The rearrangement uses TRBV7-2 and TRBJ2-3; D is possibly TRBD1 (6 bases). This CDR3 has 14 amino acids. V lost 0 bases and J 5 bases, leaving 9 bases between the germline ends. Germline-derived CDR1 and CDR2 are SGHTA and FQGNSA.

In its sample, this clonotype was seen many times. V and J are TRBV6-5 and TRBJ1-5, with TRBD1 matching 8 bases. From germline, CDR1 is MNHEY and CDR2 SVGAGI. V lost 6 bases, J lost 0 bases, and 10 bases stayed unmatched. The CDR3 covers 17 residues. CDR3 DNA sequence: TGTGCCAGCAGCCCGGGACAGGCTATTTATAGCAATCAGCCCCAGCATTTT. This sequence encodes CASSPGQAIYSNQPQHF.

This clonotype was detected a few times. The chain joins TRBV18 to TRBJ2-2, with 7 bases that match TRBD1. The V segment lost 3 bases and the J segment 2 bases; nucleotides outside the gene matches: 12. Germline values: CDR1 KGHSH, CDR2 LQKENI. CDR3 size: 18 residues. As DNA, the CDR3 is TGTGCCAGCTCACCGACAGGGACAGCGATACGCAACACCGGGGAGCTGTTTTTT. Translated, it gives CASSPTGTAIRNTGELFF.

In this sample, this clonotype turned up many times. J is TRBJ2-6 and V is TRBV6-5; D ambiguous. Germline-derived CDR1 and CDR2 are MNHEY and SVGAGI. V lost 6 bases to trimming and J lost 0 bases, with 9 bases between them. CDR3 size: 15 residues. The CDR3 region is CASRIVSSGANVLTF. Written as DNA, the CDR3 is TGTGCCAGCAGAATTGTTAGCTCTGGGGCCAACGTCCTGACTTTC.

This clonotype appeared many times. V gene TRBV20-1 combines with J gene TRBJ1-2, with TRBD1 as a possible D gene (5 bases). CDR1 and CDR2 (germline): DFQATT, SNEGSKA (reference sequence). The CDR3 is 13 residues long. CDR3 nucleotide sequence: TGCAGGGGGGGGGAAAATCGGGGCTATGGCTACACCTTC. This sequence encodes CRGGENRGYGYTF.

By sample fraction, this clonotype is medium-sized (0.01 to 0.1%). The rearrangement links TRBV7-6 to TRBJ1-4; no clear D. Trimming shortened V by 5 bases and J by 0 bases, and 10 bases separated the two germline ends. This CDR3 has 15 amino acids. In germline, CDR1 is SGHVS, CDR2 FNYEAQ. The CDR3, as DNA: TGTGCCAGCAGCCTCGGACTTGCAACTAATGAAAAACTGTTTTTT. This sequence encodes CASSLGLATNEKLFF.

This clonotype qualifies as medium-sized. The chain combines TRBV2 with TRBJ2-7; 7 bases are a match to TRBD2. Germline lookup yields CDR1 SNHLY and CDR2 FYNNEI. The junction had 3 bases not matched to a gene; V was cut back by 3 bases and J by 4 bases. CDR3 length: 13 residues. The CDR3 DNA reads TGTGCCAGCAGTGAGGGGAGGGCTTACGAGCAGTACTTC. This codes for CASSEGRAYEQYF.

This clonotype rates as medium-sized. The CDR3: CSVRFGNTIYF. The CDR3 nucleotides read TGCAGTGTGAGGTTTGGAAACACCATATATTTT. The chain couples TRBV29-1 to TRBJ1-3; D remains unclear. Germline V gives CDR1 SQVTM, CDR2 ANQGSEA. The CDR3 runs 11 residues.

By frequency in the sample, this clonotype is medium-sized. The chain is built from TRBV4-2 and TRBJ2-7; tentatively, D is TRBD1 (6 bases). Germline V CDR1 and CDR2: LGHNA, YNFKEQ. The V end was cut by 1 base, the J end by 6 bases, with 19 bases between. This CDR3 is built from 16 residues. The CDR3 region is CASSQVWGARGGEQYF. The CDR3 DNA is TGTGCCAGCAGCCAAGTGTGGGGCGCAAGAGGGGGCGAGCAGTACTTC.

V is TRBV2 and J is TRBJ1-1; 7 nucleotides match TRBD1. The V segment lost 3 bases and the J segment 11 bases; nucleotides outside the gene matches: 6. The CDR3 has 12 amino acids. Germline V gene sequence: CDR1 SNHLY, CDR2 FYNNEI. The CDR3 protein is CASSERTGYAFF. The CDR3, as DNA: TGTGCCAGCAGTGAGCGGACAGGTTATGCTTTCTTT.

Relative to its sample, this clonotype is medium-sized (0.01 to 0.1%). V is TRBV28 and J is TRBJ2-3; D remains unclear. V was clipped by 2 bases and J by 6 bases, with 3 bases between them. The germline V gene has CDR1 MDHEN and CDR2 SYDVKM. The CDR3 has 11 amino acids. CDR3 DNA sequence: TGTGCCAGCAGTTTAACTGATACGCAGTATTTT. Encoded protein: CASSLTDTQYF.